The T cell receptor (beta chain) under discussion was sequenced for a study of T cells in Graves' hyperthyroidism and ophthalmopathy (dated by TCRdb to the late 2010s). About the investigation overall: Peripheral blood samples were taken at initial diagnosis, before any treatment was given. To identify distinguishing TCR V-J signatures, a discovery cohort of 100 patients was used, comprising 40 to 45 with Graves' ophthalmopathy and about 59 with stable Graves' hyperthyroidism. An independent validation cohort of around 19 hyperthyroidism patients and 17 patients who later progressed to ophthalmopathy tested prospective prediction of ophthalmopathy. The 75 to 100 discovery patients were divided at random into training and test sets in a 7:3 ratio. Thyroid tissue and blood T-cell repertoires from several Graves' hyperthyroidism patients were also compared in the study. After blood sampling, hyperthyroidism patients were treated with methimazole at a starting dose of 30 mg daily, and ophthalmopathy patients were treated with high-dose intravenous methylprednisolone. According to the paper, TCR Vbeta CDR3 sequencing was carried out on 135 peripheral blood samples, which came from about 45 ophthalmopathy, approximately 78 hyperthyroidism and approximately 17 progressor patients. Study-wide findings and limitations: No statistical method was used to set the sample size in advance, and investigators knew the group allocation. Blood samples also contained most of the expanded thyroid clonotypes (frequency above 0.001), which suggests that blood repertoires may reflect thyroid immune responses. In cross-validation, a model built on a 13 V-J signature told ophthalmopathy apart from stable hyperthyroidism with just under 90% sensitivity and approximately 81% specificity, and in testing the same model reached 80%/75%. During validation, the model predicted progression to ophthalmopathy a median of about 5.9 months ahead of onset, with around 71% sensitivity and around 73% specificity.

TCR beta CDR3 regions were amplified from RNA transcripts. The first round of RT-PCR for the TCR CDR3 was performed with the HTBI primer set and the Qiagen OneStep RT-PCR kit. Libraries were constructed in a second round of multiplex PCR, after which size selection and purification were carried out. Sequencing of the libraries was done on an Illumina HiSeq2000 using paired-end 100 bp reads. The authors' analysis ran thus. SOAPnuke was used to process the raw data, removing reads that contained adapters or uncalled bases, had a mean Phred below 15, or lacked an exact match to the constant primer or identifier. COPE v1.2.5 was used to merge high-quality paired reads, and clonotypes were defined as unique nucleotide sequences. MiTCR v1.1 was used to align the clonotypes against IMGT TRBV, TRBD and TRBJ reference segments. Only V-J combinations with frequency above 0.0001, covering approximately 99% of repertoires, were analysed. The TCS score was defined as F50 (clonal expansion) divided by E x V (chaos), with BLOSUM62-based TCRdist calculated between CDR3 peptides within each V-J. Welch's t-statistics and random forest reduced around 520 V-J features to 13, which were used in a naive Bayes classifier (R e1071). The similarity between thyroid and blood repertoires was quantified using the Morisita-Horn index. The raw public reads went through TCRdb reprocessing: fastp at Q25, MiXCR clone calling, in-frame beta chains kept. Each record represents a unique CDR3 protein, reported with the most common genes and DNA among its rows. Here the V and J calls rest on TCRdb's processing, not on the authors' analysis. The sample table contains about 760,000 distinct CDR3 sequences; only one count was recorded for 30% to 40% of them. The top ten constitute 31% of the sample.

According to the germline V gene, CDR1 reads SGHAT and CDR2 reads FQNNGV. Measured from the cysteine to the phenylalanine, the CDR3 is 12 residues long. The only DNA kept is the CDR3, 36 bases in frame from the first base. Trimming takes 5 bases from V and 4 bases from J, and the germline ends sit 9 bases apart. Stable Graves' hyperthyroidism was defined as no progression to ophthalmopathy during 18 months of follow-up. Hyperthyroidism patients were newly diagnosed, with disease duration under 2 months, and aged 18 to 65 years. Any patient with an uncontrolled infection, another autoimmune disease, pregnancy or lactation was excluded. Clinical symptoms, serum thyroxine and TRAb, thyroid ultrasound, and orbital computed tomography formed the basis for the diagnoses. Ficoll-Paque density gradient centrifugation was used to isolate PBMCs from around 10 ml of fresh peripheral blood. Total RNA was extracted with Trizol reagent, and quality was checked on an Agilent 2100 Bioanalyzer.

As to this clonotype: It has no known antigen specificity. No clone much larger than this one lies a single base away; base qualities are absent.

The rearranged segments are TRBV11-2 and TRBJ2-7; there is no confident call for the D gene. The TCR was taken from a woman aged 40 to 50 with Graves' hyperthyroidism. The sample was blood. The DNA sequence is TGTGCCAGCAGCCCCTATGGGTACGAGCAGTACTTC. The translation is CASSPYGYEQYF.